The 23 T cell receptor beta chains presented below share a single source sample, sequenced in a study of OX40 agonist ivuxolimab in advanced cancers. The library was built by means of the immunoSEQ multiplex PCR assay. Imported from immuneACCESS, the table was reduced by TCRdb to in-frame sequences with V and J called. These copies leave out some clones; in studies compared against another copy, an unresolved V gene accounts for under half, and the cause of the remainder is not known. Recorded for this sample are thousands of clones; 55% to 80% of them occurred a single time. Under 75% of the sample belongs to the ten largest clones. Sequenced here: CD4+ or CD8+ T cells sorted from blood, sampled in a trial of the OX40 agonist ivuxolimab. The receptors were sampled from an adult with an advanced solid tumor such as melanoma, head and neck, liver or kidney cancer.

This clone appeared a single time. The CDR3 loop reads CASTATSREAFF. CDR3 sequence (DNA): TGCGCCAGCACCGCCACATCTAGAGAAGCTTTCTTT. V and J are TRBV4-1 and TRBJ1-1; D remains unclear. Germline V gene data show CDR1 as MGHRA and CDR2 as YSYEKL. This CDR3 region has 12 residues. V lost 7 bases and J 8 bases, leaving 14 bases between the germline ends.

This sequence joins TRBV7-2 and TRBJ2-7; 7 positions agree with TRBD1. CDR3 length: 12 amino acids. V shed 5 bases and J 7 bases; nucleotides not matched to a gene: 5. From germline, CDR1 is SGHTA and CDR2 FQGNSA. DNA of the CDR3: TGTGCCAGCAGCGTCGGGACAGCTGAGCAGTACTTC. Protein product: CASSVGTAEQYF.

CDR3 DNA: TGTGCCAGCAGTTTGGGTCCAGGGGGGTACGAGCAGTACTTC. Its protein is CASSLGPGGYEQYF. The rearrangement joins TRBV4-2 to TRBJ2-7, with D perhaps TRBD1 (7 bases). V was cut by 6 bases and J by 4 bases, with 16 bases left in between. The CDR3 has 14 residues. Germline lookup yields CDR1 LGHNA and CDR2 YNFKEQ.

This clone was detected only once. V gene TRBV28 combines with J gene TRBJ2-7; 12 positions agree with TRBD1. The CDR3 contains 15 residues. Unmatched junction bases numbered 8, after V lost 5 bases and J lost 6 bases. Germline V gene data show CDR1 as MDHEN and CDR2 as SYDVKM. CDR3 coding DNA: TGTGCCAGCAGTGAAACGGGACAGGGGGCGGTCGAGCAGTACTTC. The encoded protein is CASSETGQGAVEQYF.

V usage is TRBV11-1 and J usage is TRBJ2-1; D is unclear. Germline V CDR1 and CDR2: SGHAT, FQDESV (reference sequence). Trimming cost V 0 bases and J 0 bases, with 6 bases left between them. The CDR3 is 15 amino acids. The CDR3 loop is CASSLAGSSYNEQFF. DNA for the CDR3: TGTGCCAGCAGCTTAGCAGGTAGCTCCTACAATGAGCAGTTCTTC.

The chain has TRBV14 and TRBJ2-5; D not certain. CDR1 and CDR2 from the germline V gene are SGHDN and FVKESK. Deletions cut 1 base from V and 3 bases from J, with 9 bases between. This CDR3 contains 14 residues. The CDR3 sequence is CASSQADAEETQYF. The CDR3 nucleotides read TGTGCCAGCAGCCAAGCTGATGCTGAAGAGACCCAGTACTTC.

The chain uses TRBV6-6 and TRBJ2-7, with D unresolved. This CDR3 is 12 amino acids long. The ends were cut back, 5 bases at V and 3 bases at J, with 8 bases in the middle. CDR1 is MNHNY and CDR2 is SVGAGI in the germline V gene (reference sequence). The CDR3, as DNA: TGTGCCAGCAGTAACCAGGACTACGAGCAGTACTTC. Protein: CASSNQDYEQYF.

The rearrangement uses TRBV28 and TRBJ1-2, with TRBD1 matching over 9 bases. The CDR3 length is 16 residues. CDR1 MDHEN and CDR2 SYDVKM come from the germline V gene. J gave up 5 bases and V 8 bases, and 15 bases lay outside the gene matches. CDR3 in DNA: TGTGCCAGCCTCCCCTCTTTGGACAGGGGAACGTATGGCTACACCTTC. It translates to CASLPSLDRGTYGYTF.

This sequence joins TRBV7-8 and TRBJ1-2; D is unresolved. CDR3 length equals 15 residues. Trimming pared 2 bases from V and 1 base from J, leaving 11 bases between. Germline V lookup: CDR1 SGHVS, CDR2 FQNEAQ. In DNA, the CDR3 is TGTGCCAGCAGCTTAAGGACCGCGAATAACTATGGCTACACCTTC. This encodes CASSLRTANNYGYTF.

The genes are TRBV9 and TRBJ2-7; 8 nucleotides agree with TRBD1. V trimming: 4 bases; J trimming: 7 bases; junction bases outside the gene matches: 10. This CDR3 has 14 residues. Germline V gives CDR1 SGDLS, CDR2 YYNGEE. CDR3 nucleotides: TGTGCCAGCAGCCCCCAGGACAGGGCGGGTGAGCAGTACTTC. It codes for CASSPQDRAGEQYF.

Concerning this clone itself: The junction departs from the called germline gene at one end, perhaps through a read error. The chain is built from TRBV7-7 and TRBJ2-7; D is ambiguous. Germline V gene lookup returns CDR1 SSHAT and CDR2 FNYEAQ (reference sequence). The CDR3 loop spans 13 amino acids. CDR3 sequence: CASSLEMHYEQYF. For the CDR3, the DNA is TGTGCTAGCAGCTTAGAAATGCATTACGAGCAGTACTTC.

CDR3 loop: CASSLGQYYEQYF. For the CDR3, the DNA is TGCGCCAGCAGCTTGGGACAGTACTACGAGCAGTACTTC. The chain recombines TRBV5-1 with TRBJ2-7, with D tentatively TRBD1 (5 bases). Looked up from germline, CDR1 is SGHRS and CDR2 is YFSETQ. V gave up 0 bases and J gave up 3 bases, with 7 bases separating them. The CDR3 has 13 residues.

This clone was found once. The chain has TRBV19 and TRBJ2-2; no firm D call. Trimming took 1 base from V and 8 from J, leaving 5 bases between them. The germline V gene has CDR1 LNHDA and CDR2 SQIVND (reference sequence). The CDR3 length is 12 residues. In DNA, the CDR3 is TGTGCCAGTAGTATAGTTCTGGGGGAGCTGTTTTTT. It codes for CASSIVLGELFF. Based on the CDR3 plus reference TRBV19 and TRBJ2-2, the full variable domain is DGGITQSPKYLFRKEGQNVTLSCEQNLNHDAMYWYRQDPGQGLRLIYYSQIVNDFQKGDIAEGYSVSREKKESFPLTVTSAQKNPTAFYLCASSIVLGELFFGEGSRLTVL.

Here the CDR3 reads CASSLSDPGEQFF. In nucleotides, the CDR3 is TGTGCCAGCAGCTTGTCCGACCCCGGGGAGCAGTTCTTC. The rearrangement uses TRBV11-1 and TRBJ2-1, with D uncertain. Germline CDR1 is SGHAT and CDR2 is FQDESV (reference sequence). Trimming took off 3 bases at V and 10 bases at J, with 13 bases between the two ends. The CDR3 totals 13 residues.

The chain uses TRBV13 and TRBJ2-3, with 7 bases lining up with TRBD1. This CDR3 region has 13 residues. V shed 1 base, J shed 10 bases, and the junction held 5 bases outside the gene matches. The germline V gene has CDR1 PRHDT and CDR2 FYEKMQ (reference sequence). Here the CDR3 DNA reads TGTGCCAGCAGCTTAGCCACAGGGGCTTCGCAGTATTTT. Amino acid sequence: CASSLATGASQYF.

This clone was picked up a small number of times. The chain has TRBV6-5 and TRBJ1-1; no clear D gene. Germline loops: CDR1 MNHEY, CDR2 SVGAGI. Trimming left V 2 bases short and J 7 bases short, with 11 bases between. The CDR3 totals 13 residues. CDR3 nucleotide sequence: TGTGCCAGCAGTTACGGGGTAAAGAATGAAGCTTTCTTT. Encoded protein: CASSYGVKNEAFF.

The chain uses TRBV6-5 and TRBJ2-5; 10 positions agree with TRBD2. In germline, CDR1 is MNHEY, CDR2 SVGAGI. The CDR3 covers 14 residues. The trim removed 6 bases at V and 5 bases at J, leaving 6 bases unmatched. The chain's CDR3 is CASSRGLAKETQYF. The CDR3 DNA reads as TGTGCCAGCAGCCGGGGACTAGCGAAGGAGACCCAGTACTTC.

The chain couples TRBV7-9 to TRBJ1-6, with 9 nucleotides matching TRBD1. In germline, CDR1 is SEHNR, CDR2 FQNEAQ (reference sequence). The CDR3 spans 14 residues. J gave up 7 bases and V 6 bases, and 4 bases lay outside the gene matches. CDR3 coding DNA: TGTGCCAGCAGTTGGGACAGGGTCAATTCACCCCTCCACTTT. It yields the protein CASSWDRVNSPLHF. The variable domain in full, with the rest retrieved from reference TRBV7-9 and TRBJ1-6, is DTGVSQNPRHKITKRGQNVTFRCDPISEHNRLYWYRQTLGQGPEFLTYFQNEAQLEKSRLLSDRFSAERPKGSFSTLEIQRTEQGDSAMYLCASSWDRVNSPLHFGNGTRLTVT.

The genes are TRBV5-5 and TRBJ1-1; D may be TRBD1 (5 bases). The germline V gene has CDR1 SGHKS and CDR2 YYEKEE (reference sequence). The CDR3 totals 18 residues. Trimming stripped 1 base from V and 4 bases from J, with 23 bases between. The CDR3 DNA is TGTGCCAGCAGCTTGTGGGTATCGGGGACCTCTCGTTTCACTGAAGCTTTCTTT. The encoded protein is CASSLWVSGTSRFTEAFF. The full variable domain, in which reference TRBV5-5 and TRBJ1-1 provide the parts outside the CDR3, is DAGVTQSPTHLIKTRGQQVTLRCSPISGHKSVSWYQQVLGQGPQFIFQYYEKEERGRGNFPDRFSARQFPNYSSELNVNALLLGDSALYLCASSLWVSGTSRFTEAFFGQGTRLTVV.

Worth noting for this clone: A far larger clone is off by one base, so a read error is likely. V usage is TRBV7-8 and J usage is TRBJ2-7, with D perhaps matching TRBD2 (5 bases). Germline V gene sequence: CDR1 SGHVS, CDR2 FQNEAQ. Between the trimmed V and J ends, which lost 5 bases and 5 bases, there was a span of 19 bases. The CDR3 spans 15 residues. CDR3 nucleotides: TGTGCCAGCAGCCTCGGACTTCCCGCTGTGGACGAGCAGTACTTC. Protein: CASSLGLPAVDEQYF.

The CDR3 DNA reads as TGTGCCAGCAGCTCCGCGGGACTAGCGGGGGAGCAGTTCTTC. It yields the protein CASSSAGLAGEQFF. V is TRBV7-6 and J is TRBJ2-1; TRBD2 matches at 13 bases. CDR1 and CDR2 from the germline V gene are SGHVS and FNYEAQ. The CDR3 has 14 amino acids. With 4 bases clipped from V and 10 bases from J, the junction kept 4 bases outside the gene matches.

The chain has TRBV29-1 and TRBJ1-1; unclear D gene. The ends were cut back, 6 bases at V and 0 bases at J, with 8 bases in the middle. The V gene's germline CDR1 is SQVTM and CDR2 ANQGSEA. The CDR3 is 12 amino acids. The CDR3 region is CSVTPLNTEAFF. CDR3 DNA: TGCAGCGTCACACCGTTGAACACTGAAGCTTTCTTT.

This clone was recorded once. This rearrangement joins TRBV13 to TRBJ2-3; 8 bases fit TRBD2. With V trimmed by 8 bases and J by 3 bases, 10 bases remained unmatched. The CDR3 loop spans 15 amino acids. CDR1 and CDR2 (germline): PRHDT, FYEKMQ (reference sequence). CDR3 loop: CASRQRGGITDTQYF. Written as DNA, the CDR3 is TGTGCCAGCCGTCAGCGCGGGGGGATTACAGATACGCAGTATTTT.